This T cell receptor (beta chain) comes out of a study of T-cell reconstitution after alpha-beta-depleted transplantation in children. V lost 6 bases to trimming and J lost 5 bases, with 13 bases between them. The CDR3 has 14 amino acids. TCRbeta library preparation incorporated unique molecular identifiers. TCRdb reprocessed the PCR reads via MiXCR and lists one record per CDR3 protein. The sample shows hundreds of thousands of distinct CDR3 sequences, about 15% of them seen only once. The chain couples TRBV12-3 or TRBV12-4 to TRBJ1-4, with D tentatively TRBD1 (5 bases). Specimen: PBMCs from the stem cell graft donor, collected from the stem cell graft. This receptor was taken from a human donor who donated a stem cell graft to a child with acute myeloid leukemia. The CDR3 sequence is CASRIRDGNEKLFF. The CDR3 nucleotides read TGTGCCAGCAGGATACGGGACGGAAATGAAAAACTGTTTTTT.